This T cell receptor beta chain was identified during a study of spatial heterogeneity in lung cancer. For the study at large: Consistently, beta-chain sequences turned up in larger numbers than alpha-chain sequences did.

The library protocol tagged each TCR cDNA with a unique molecular identifier. TCRdb re-analysed the 5' RACE reads in MiXCR, keeping a single row per CDR3 protein. The sample consists of approximately 2,500 distinct CDR3 sequences, approximately 4% of them appearing once. Indicated time point: sample taken at primary tumor resection. Unsorted whole RNA samples from tumor, nontumor lung or frozen PBMC were sequenced. A total of 72 untreated early-stage non-small cell lung cancer patients served as donors. Between the trimmed V and J ends, which lost 0 bases and 1 base, there was a span of 15 bases. Germline-derived CDR1 and CDR2 are DFQATT and SNEGSKA (reference sequence). The CDR3 is made up of 16 amino acids. This clonotype has a handful of counts. This beta chain is an unintended read in a library built for alpha chains; its size means little.

The sequences come from normal lung tissue next to the tumor, collected at surgery. The TCR comes from a female donor with early-stage non-small cell lung cancer. The rearrangement uses TRBV20-1 and TRBJ1-1, with D possibly TRBD1 on 6 matching bases. The DNA of the CDR3 is TGCAGTGCTAGAGATACGTTGGGACATACGAACACTGAAGCTTTCTTT. Amino acid sequence: CSARDTLGHTNTEAFF.